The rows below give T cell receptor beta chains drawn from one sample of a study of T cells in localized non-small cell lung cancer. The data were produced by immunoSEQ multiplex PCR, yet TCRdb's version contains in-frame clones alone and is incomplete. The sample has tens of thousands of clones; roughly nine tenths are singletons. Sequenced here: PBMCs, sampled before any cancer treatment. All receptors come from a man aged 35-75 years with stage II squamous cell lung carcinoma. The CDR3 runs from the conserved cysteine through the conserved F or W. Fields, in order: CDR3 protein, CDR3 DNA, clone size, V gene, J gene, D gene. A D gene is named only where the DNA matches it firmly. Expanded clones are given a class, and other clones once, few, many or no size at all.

CDR3aa: CASSLVSRGYNEQFF
CDR3nt: TGTGCCAGCAGCTTAGTTTCCAGGGGGTACAATGAGCAGTTCTTC
abundance: NA
v_gene: TRBV7-9
j_gene: TRBJ2-1
d_gene: TRBD1

CDR3aa: CSATQGETQYF
CDR3nt: TGCAGTGCTACCCAAGGGGAGACCCAGTACTTC
abundance: NA
v_gene: TRBV20-1
j_gene: TRBJ2-5
d_gene: NA

CDR3aa: CASSVGQDGRTGELFF
CDR3nt: TGTGCCAGCAGCGTAGGTCAAGACGGGCGGACCGGGGAGCTGTTTTTT
abundance: NA
v_gene: TRBV9
j_gene: TRBJ2-2
d_gene: NA

CDR3aa: CASSLTGPYNEQFF
CDR3nt: TGTGCCAGCAGCTTGACGGGCCCCTACAATGAGCAGTTCTTC
abundance: NA
v_gene: TRBV5-4
j_gene: TRBJ2-1
d_gene: NA

CDR3aa: CASSFGTGSLSEQYF
CDR3nt: TGTGCCAGCAGTTTTGGGACAGGGTCGTTGAGCGAGCAGTACTTC
abundance: NA
v_gene: TRBV28
j_gene: TRBJ2-7
d_gene: TRBD1

CDR3aa: CASSLALAGGGEQFF
CDR3nt: TGTGCCAGCAGCTTAGCCCTAGCGGGGGGAGGAGAGCAGTTCTTC
abundance: NA
v_gene: TRBV7-9
j_gene: TRBJ2-1
d_gene: TRBD2

CDR3aa: CASSSRGAGVPQQFF
CDR3nt: TGTGCCAGCAGTTCCAGGGGAGCGGGAGTGCCTCAGCAGTTCTTC
abundance: NA
v_gene: TRBV28
j_gene: TRBJ2-1
d_gene: TRBD2

CDR3aa: CASSLTSTNEQFF
CDR3nt: TGCGCCAGCAGCTTGACCTCAACCAATGAGCAGTTCTTC
abundance: NA
v_gene: TRBV5-1
j_gene: TRBJ2-1
d_gene: NA

CDR3aa: CASSQGQGSTGPQHF
CDR3nt: TGTGCCAGCAGCCAAGGGCAGGGTTCTACGGGGCCCCAGCATTTT
abundance: NA
v_gene: TRBV28
j_gene: TRBJ1-5
d_gene: NA

CDR3aa: CASANLDTDTQYF
CDR3nt: TGTGCCAGCGCCAACTTAGACACAGATACGCAGTATTTT
abundance: NA
v_gene: TRBV2
j_gene: TRBJ2-3
d_gene: NA

CDR3aa: CASSPGSSGANVLTF
CDR3nt: TGTGCCAGCAGCCCTGGCTCCTCTGGGGCCAACGTCCTGACTTTC
abundance: NA
v_gene: TRBV7-9
j_gene: TRBJ2-6
d_gene: NA

CDR3aa: CASSLLGGNQPQHF
CDR3nt: TGTGCCAGCAGCTTGCTGGGGGGCAATCAGCCCCAGCATTTT
abundance: NA
v_gene: TRBV5-5
j_gene: TRBJ1-5
d_gene: NA

CDR3aa: CASSYTGLVGDTQYF
CDR3nt: TGTGCCAGCAGCTATACCGGGCTAGTCGGAGATACGCAGTATTTT
abundance: NA
v_gene: TRBV7-2
j_gene: TRBJ2-3
d_gene: NA

CDR3aa: CASSLVPGGRQPQHF
CDR3nt: TGTGCCAGCAGCTTAGTCCCCGGTGGACGTCAGCCCCAGCATTTT
abundance: NA
v_gene: TRBV7-8
j_gene: TRBJ1-5
d_gene: NA

CDR3aa: CASSYAASGTGELFF
CDR3nt: TGTGCCAGCAGTTACGCCGCTAGCGGCACCGGGGAGCTGTTTTTT
abundance: NA
v_gene: TRBV6-5
j_gene: TRBJ2-2
d_gene: TRBD2

CDR3aa: CASSLLSTEAFF
CDR3nt: TGTGCCAGCAGCCTGTTGAGCACTGAAGCTTTCTTT
abundance: NA
v_gene: TRBV7-9
j_gene: TRBJ1-1
d_gene: NA

CDR3aa: CASSQERGSDGYTF
CDR3nt: TGCGCCAGCAGCCAAGAGCGGGGTTCGGATGGCTACACCTTC
abundance: NA
v_gene: TRBV4-3
j_gene: TRBJ1-2
d_gene: NA

CDR3aa: CASSWAANTGELFF
CDR3nt: TGTGCCAGTTCATGGGCAGCGAACACCGGGGAGCTGTTTTTT
abundance: NA
v_gene: TRBV19
j_gene: TRBJ2-2
d_gene: NA

CDR3aa: CASSPLRGRLTEAFF
CDR3nt: TGCGCCAGCAGCCCCCTCAGGGGGCGACTCACTGAAGCTTTCTTT
abundance: NA
v_gene: TRBV5-1
j_gene: TRBJ1-1
d_gene: TRBD1

CDR3aa: CASSAIQGGNYGYTF
CDR3nt: TGTGCCAGCAGCGCGATACAGGGAGGTAACTATGGCTACACCTTC
abundance: once
v_gene: TRBV9
j_gene: TRBJ1-2
d_gene: NA

CDR3aa: CASVPGPDLYEQYF
CDR3nt: TGTGCCAGCGTTCCGGGGCCCGATCTGTACGAGCAGTACTTC
abundance: NA
v_gene: TRBV6-1
j_gene: TRBJ2-7
d_gene: NA

CDR3aa: CAWSWASGRTDTQYF
CDR3nt: TGTGCCTGGAGTTGGGCTAGCGGGCGCACAGATACGCAGTATTTT
abundance: NA
v_gene: TRBV30
j_gene: TRBJ2-3
d_gene: TRBD2

CDR3aa: CASSQNYEQYF
CDR3nt: TGTGCCAGCAGCCAGAACTACGAGCAGTACTTC
abundance: once
v_gene: TRBV11-2
j_gene: TRBJ2-7
d_gene: NA

CDR3aa: CASKGKRQGGELFF
CDR3nt: TGTGCCAGCAAAGGGAAAAGGCAGGGCGGGGAGCTGTTTTTT
abundance: NA
v_gene: TRBV6-6
j_gene: TRBJ2-2
d_gene: NA

CDR3aa: CASSNLGAGGPGEQFF
CDR3nt: TGTGCCAGCAGTAATCTAGGGGCGGGGGGTCCCGGCGAGCAGTTCTTC
abundance: once
v_gene: TRBV2
j_gene: TRBJ2-1
d_gene: TRBD2

CDR3aa: CASSLSGVPYEQYF
CDR3nt: TGTGCCAGCAGCTTGTCGGGGGTTCCCTACGAGCAGTACTTC
abundance: NA
v_gene: TRBV11-2
j_gene: TRBJ2-7
d_gene: NA

CDR3aa: CASSFLRVGWTDTQYF
CDR3nt: TGTGCCAGCAGTTTCTTGCGGGTGGGTTGGACAGATACGCAGTATTTT
abundance: NA
v_gene: TRBV28
j_gene: TRBJ2-3
d_gene: NA

CDR3aa: CAGLTAWRDTEAFF
CDR3nt: TGTGCCGGACTGACCGCTTGGAGAGACACTGAAGCTTTCTTT
abundance: NA
v_gene: TRBV30
j_gene: TRBJ1-1
d_gene: NA

CDR3aa: CASSFKVVARNNEQFF
CDR3nt: TGTGCCAGCAGCTTCAAGGTTGTGGCTAGGAACAATGAGCAGTTCTTC
abundance: NA
v_gene: TRBV5-8
j_gene: TRBJ2-1
d_gene: NA

CDR3aa: CASSRSVTGSTDTQYF
CDR3nt: TGTGCCAGTAGTCGCTCGGTAACGGGAAGCACAGATACGCAGTATTTT
abundance: once
v_gene: TRBV19
j_gene: TRBJ2-3
d_gene: NA

CDR3aa: CASSNPGQAVFFYTGELFF
CDR3nt: TGTGCCAGCAGCAATCCGGGACAGGCTGTCTTTTTTTACACCGGGGAGCTGTTTTTT
abundance: once
v_gene: TRBV7-8
j_gene: TRBJ2-2
d_gene: TRBD1

CDR3aa: CASSLTQTDTQYF
CDR3nt: TGTGCCAGCAGCTTGACCCAAACAGATACGCAGTATTTT
abundance: NA
v_gene: TRBV7-3
j_gene: TRBJ2-3
d_gene: NA

CDR3aa: CASSSGTSNEQFF
CDR3nt: TGTGCCAGCAGCTCAGGGACTTCCAATGAGCAGTTCTTC
abundance: NA
v_gene: TRBV9
j_gene: TRBJ2-1
d_gene: NA

CDR3aa: CASSLASLMYNEQFF
CDR3nt: TGTGCCAGCAGCTTGGCCTCCTTGATGTACAATGAGCAGTTCTTC
abundance: NA
v_gene: TRBV5-6
j_gene: TRBJ2-1
d_gene: NA

CDR3aa: CASSYSGSYNEQFF
CDR3nt: TGTGCCAGCAGTTACTCCGGGAGCTACAATGAGCAGTTCTTC
abundance: once
v_gene: TRBV6-5
j_gene: TRBJ2-1
d_gene: NA

CDR3aa: CASSLKPDGSIGNTIYF
CDR3nt: TGCGCCAGCAGCCTCAAACCGGACGGGAGTATAGGAAACACCATATATTTT
abundance: few
v_gene: TRBV4-1
j_gene: TRBJ1-3
d_gene: NA

CDR3aa: CASSGTGGGIYNEQFF
CDR3nt: TGTGCCAGCTCCGGGACAGGGGGCGGGATCTACAATGAGCAGTTCTTC
abundance: NA
v_gene: TRBV2
j_gene: TRBJ2-1
d_gene: TRBD1

CDR3aa: CASKEGGDQPQHF
CDR3nt: TGTGCCAGTAAAGAGGGGGGAGATCAGCCCCAGCATTTT
abundance: few
v_gene: TRBV19
j_gene: TRBJ1-5
d_gene: NA

CDR3aa: CASSITDRYGSPEQFF
CDR3nt: TGTGCCAGCAGCATAACGGACAGGTACGGGAGCCCTGAGCAGTTCTTC
abundance: NA
v_gene: TRBV7-6
j_gene: TRBJ2-1
d_gene: NA

CDR3aa: CASSLTRQTEAFF
CDR3nt: TGTGCCAGCAGCTTAACTAGGCAGACTGAAGCTTTCTTT
abundance: NA
v_gene: TRBV7-3
j_gene: TRBJ1-1
d_gene: NA

CDR3aa: CASSPRLAGGPAEQFF
CDR3nt: TGTGCCAGCAGCCCTCGACTAGCGGGGGGGCCTGCTGAGCAGTTCTTC
abundance: NA
v_gene: TRBV11-2
j_gene: TRBJ2-1
d_gene: TRBD2

CDR3aa: CASSPGGERANYGYTF
CDR3nt: TGTGCCAGCAGCCCCGGAGGGGAGAGGGCAAACTATGGCTACACCTTC
abundance: NA
v_gene: TRBV5-4
j_gene: TRBJ1-2
d_gene: NA

CDR3aa: CASSFGTGGYEQYF
CDR3nt: TGTGCCAGCAGTTTCGGGACAGGGGGCTACGAGCAGTACTTC
abundance: NA
v_gene: TRBV27
j_gene: TRBJ2-7
d_gene: TRBD1

CDR3aa: CASSSLRGPDTQYF
CDR3nt: TGTGCCAGCAGCTCCCTGCGGGGGCCAGATACGCAGTATTTT
abundance: NA
v_gene: TRBV7-2
j_gene: TRBJ2-3
d_gene: NA

CDR3aa: CASSDVGLAGRETQYF
CDR3nt: TGTGCCAGCAGCGACGTCGGACTAGCGGGGAGGGAGACCCAGTACTTC
abundance: NA
v_gene: TRBV9
j_gene: TRBJ2-5
d_gene: TRBD2

CDR3aa: CASSPGTSNEQFF
CDR3nt: TGTGCCAGCAGCCCCGGGACAAGCAATGAGCAGTTCTTC
abundance: NA
v_gene: TRBV14
j_gene: TRBJ2-1
d_gene: NA

CDR3aa: CASSPTGTGGMNIQYF
CDR3nt: TGTGCCAGCAGCCCAACCGGGACAGGGGGCATGAACATTCAGTACTTC
abundance: NA
v_gene: TRBV9
j_gene: TRBJ2-4
d_gene: TRBD1

CDR3aa: CASSQVGQPYNEQFF
CDR3nt: TGTGCCAGCTCCCAAGTGGGACAGCCTTACAATGAGCAGTTCTTC
abundance: once
v_gene: TRBV7-9
j_gene: TRBJ2-1
d_gene: TRBD1

CDR3aa: CATSRSGGAYYYGYTF
CDR3nt: TGTGCCACCAGTCGCTCAGGGGGCGCGTATTACTATGGCTACACCTTC
abundance: NA
v_gene: TRBV15
j_gene: TRBJ1-2
d_gene: TRBD1

CDR3aa: CASSPIASGGNTIYF
CDR3nt: TGTGCCAGTAGTCCGATTGCTTCTGGTGGAAACACCATATATTTT
abundance: NA
v_gene: TRBV19
j_gene: TRBJ1-3
d_gene: NA

CDR3aa: CAVWGQSNQPQHF
CDR3nt: TGTGCCGTCTGGGGACAGTCCAATCAGCCCCAGCATTTT
abundance: NA
v_gene: TRBV19
j_gene: TRBJ1-5
d_gene: TRBD1